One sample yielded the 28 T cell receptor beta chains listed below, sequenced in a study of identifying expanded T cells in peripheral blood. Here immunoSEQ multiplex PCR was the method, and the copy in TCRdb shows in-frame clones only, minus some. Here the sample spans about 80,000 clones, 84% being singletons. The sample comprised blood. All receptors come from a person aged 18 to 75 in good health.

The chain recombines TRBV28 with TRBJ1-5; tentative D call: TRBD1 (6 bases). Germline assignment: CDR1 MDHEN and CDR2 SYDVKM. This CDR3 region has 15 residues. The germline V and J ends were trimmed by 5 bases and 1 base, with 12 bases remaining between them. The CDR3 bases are TGTGCCAGCAGTCCCGGGACACTCAGCAATCAGCCCCAGCATTTT. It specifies CASSPGTLSNQPQHF.

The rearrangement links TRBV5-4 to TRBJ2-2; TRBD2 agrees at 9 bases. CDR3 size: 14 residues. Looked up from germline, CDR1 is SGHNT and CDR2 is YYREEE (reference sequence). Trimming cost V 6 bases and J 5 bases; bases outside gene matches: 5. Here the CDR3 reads CASKTSGATGELFF. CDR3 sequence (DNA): TGTGCCAGCAAGACTAGCGGAGCGACCGGGGAGCTGTTTTTT. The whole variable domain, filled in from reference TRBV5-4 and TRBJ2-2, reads ETGVTQSPTHLIKTRGQQVTLRCSSQSGHNTVSWYQQALGQGPQFIFQYYREEENGRGNFPPRFSGLQFPNYSSELNVNALELDDSALYLCASKTSGATGELFFGEGSRLTVL.

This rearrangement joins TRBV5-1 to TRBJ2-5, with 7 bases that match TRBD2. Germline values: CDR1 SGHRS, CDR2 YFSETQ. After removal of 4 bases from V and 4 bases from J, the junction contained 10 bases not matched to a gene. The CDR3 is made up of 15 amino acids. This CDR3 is CASSPEVGEGETQYF. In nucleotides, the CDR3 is TGCGCCAGCAGCCCCGAGGTCGGGGAGGGAGAGACCCAGTACTTC.

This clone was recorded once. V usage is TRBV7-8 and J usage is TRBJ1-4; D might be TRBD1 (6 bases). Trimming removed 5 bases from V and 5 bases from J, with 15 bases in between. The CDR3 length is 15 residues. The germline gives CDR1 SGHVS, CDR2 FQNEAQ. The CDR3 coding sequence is TGTGCCAGCAGCAGCACGACAGGAGGGAATGAAAAACTGTTTTTT. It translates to CASSSTTGGNEKLFF.

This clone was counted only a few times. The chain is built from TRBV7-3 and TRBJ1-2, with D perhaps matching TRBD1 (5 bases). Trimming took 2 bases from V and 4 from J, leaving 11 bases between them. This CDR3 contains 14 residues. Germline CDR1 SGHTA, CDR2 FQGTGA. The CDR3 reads CASSLSGTSYGYTF. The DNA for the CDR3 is TGTGCCAGCAGCTTATCGGGGACTAGCTATGGCTACACCTTC. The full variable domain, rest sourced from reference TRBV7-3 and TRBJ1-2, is GAGVSQTPSNKVTEKGKYVELRCDPISGHTALYWYRQSLGQGPEFLIYFQGTGAADDSGLPNDRFFAVRPEGSVSTLKIQRTERGDSAVYLCASSLSGTSYGYTFGSGTRLTVV.

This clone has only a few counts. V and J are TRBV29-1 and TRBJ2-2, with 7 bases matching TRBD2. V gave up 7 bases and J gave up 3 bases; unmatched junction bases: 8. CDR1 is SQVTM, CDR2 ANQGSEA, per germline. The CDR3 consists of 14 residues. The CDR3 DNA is TGCAGCGCCGGTCAACGGGAGGACACCGGGGAGCTGTTTTTT. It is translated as CSAGQREDTGELFF.

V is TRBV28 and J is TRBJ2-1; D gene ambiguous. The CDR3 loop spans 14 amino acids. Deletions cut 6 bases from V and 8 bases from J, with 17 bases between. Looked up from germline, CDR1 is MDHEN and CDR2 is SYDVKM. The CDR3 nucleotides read TGTGCCAGCAGATCGGGCACTCTATGGGATGAGCAGTTCTTC. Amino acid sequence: CASRSGTLWDEQFF.

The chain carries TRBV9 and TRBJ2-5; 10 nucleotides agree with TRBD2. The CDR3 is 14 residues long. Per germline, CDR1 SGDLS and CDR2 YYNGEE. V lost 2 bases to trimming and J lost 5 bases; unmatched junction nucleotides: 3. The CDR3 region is CASSVGTSAETQYF. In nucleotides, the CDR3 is TGTGCCAGCAGCGTCGGGACTAGCGCGGAGACCCAGTACTTC.

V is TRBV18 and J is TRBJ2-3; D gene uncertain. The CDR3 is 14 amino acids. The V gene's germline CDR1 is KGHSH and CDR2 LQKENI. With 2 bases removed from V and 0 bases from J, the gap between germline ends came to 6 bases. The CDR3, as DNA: TGTGCCAGCTCACCAATGTATAGCACAGATACGCAGTATTTT. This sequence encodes CASSPMYSTDTQYF.

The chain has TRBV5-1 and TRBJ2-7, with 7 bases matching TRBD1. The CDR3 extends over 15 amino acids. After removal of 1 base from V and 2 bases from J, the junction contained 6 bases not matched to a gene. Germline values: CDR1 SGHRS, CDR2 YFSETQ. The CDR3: CASSLLQGSPYEQYF. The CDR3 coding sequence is TGCGCCAGCAGCTTGCTACAGGGGAGCCCCTACGAGCAGTACTTC. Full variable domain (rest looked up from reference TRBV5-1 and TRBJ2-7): KAGVTQTPRYLIKTRGQQVTLSCSPISGHRSVSWYQQTPGQGLQFLFEYFSETQRNKGNFPGRFSGRQFSNSRSEMNVSTLELGDSALYLCASSLLQGSPYEQYFGPGTRLTVT.

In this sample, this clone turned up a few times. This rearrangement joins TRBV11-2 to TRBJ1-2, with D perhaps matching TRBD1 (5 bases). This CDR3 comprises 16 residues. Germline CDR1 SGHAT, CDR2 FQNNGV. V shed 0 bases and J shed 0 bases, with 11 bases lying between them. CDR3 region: CASSLDDSTTNYGYTF. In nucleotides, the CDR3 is TGTGCCAGCAGCTTAGATGACAGCACCACTAACTATGGCTACACCTTC.

Written as DNA, the CDR3 is TGTGCCAGCAGTGGTGGGTCCTACGAGCAGTACTTC. Its translation is CASSGGSYEQYF. The chain uses TRBV2 and TRBJ2-7; D gene ambiguous. CDR3 length equals 12 residues. The V end was cut by 4 bases, the J end by 1 base, with 5 bases between. In germline, CDR1 is SNHLY, CDR2 FYNNEI.

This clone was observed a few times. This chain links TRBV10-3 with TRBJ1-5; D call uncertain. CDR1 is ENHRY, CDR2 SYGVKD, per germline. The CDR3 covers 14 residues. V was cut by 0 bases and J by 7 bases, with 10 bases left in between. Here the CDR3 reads CAISESVGGQPQHF. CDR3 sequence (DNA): TGTGCCATCAGTGAGTCGGTAGGAGGGCAGCCCCAGCATTTT.

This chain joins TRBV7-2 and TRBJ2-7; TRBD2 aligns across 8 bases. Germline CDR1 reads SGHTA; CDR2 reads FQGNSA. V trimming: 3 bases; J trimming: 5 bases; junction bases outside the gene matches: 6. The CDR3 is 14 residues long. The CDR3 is CASSFGLANHEQYF. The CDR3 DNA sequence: TGTGCCAGCAGCTTTGGACTAGCTAACCACGAGCAGTACTTC.

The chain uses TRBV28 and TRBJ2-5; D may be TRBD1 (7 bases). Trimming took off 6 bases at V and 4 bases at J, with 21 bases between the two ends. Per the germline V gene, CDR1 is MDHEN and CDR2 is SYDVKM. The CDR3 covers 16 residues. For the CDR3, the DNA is TGTGCCAGCAGATCCTCGCGCGGGCAGGGGGGAGAGACCCAGTACTTC. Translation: CASRSSRGQGGETQYF.

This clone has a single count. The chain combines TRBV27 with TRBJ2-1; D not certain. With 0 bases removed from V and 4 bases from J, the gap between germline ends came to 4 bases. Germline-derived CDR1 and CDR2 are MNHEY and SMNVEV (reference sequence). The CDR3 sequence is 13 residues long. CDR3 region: CASSLSTYNEQFF. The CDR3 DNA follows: TGTGCCAGCAGTTTATCGACTTACAATGAGCAGTTCTTC.

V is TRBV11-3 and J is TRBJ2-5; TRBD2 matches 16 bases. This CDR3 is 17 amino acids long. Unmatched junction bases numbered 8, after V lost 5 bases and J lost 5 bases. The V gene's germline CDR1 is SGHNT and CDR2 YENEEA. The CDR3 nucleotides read TGTGCCAGCAGCGCGGGACTAGCGGGAGGGGGCGGGGAGACCCAGTACTTC. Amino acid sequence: CASSAGLAGGGGETQYF. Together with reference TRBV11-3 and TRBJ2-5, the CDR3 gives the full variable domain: EAGVVQSPRYKIIEKKQPVAFWCNPISGHNTLYWYLQNLGQGPELLIRYENEEAVDDSQLPKDRFSAERLKGVDSTLKIQPAELGDSAVYLCASSAGLAGGGGETQYFGPGTRLLVL.

The CDR3 loop is CASSFSGKSTDTQYF. The CDR3 DNA follows: TGTGCCAGCAGCTTTAGCGGGAAAAGCACAGATACGCAGTATTTT. The chain couples TRBV7-2 to TRBJ2-3; 8 bases are a match to TRBD2. The germline V gene encodes CDR1 SGHTA and CDR2 FQGNSA. The junction had 2 bases not matched to a gene; V was cut back by 3 bases and J by 0 bases. The CDR3 sequence is 15 residues long.

CDR3 amino acids: CASSSRVSNQPQHF. The CDR3 DNA is TGTGCCAGTAGTAGCAGAGTGAGCAATCAGCCCCAGCATTTT. This chain joins TRBV19 and TRBJ1-5; D not resolved. V dropped 4 bases and J dropped 1 base, with 8 bases sitting between them. There are 14 residues in the CDR3. Germline V gene lookup returns CDR1 LNHDA and CDR2 SQIVND (reference sequence). The variable domain in full, with the rest retrieved from reference TRBV19 and TRBJ1-5, is DGGITQSPKYLFRKEGQNVTLSCEQNLNHDAMYWYRQDPGQGLRLIYYSQIVNDFQKGDIAEGYSVSREKKESFPLTVTSAQKNPTAFYLCASSSRVSNQPQHFGDGTRLSIL.

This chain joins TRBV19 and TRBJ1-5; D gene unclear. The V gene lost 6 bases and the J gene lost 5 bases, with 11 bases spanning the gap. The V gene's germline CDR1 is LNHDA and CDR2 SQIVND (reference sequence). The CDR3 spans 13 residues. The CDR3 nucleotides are TGTGCCAGTAGCCAGGACCGGGATCAGCCCCAGCATTTT. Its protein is CASSQDRDQPQHF.

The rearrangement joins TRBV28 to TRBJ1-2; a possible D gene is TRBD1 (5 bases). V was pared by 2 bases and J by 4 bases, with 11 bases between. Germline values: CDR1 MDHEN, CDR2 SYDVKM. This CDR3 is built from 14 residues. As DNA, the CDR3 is TGTGCCAGCAGTTTAAGGCCGACAGCCTATGGCTACACCTTC. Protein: CASSLRPTAYGYTF.

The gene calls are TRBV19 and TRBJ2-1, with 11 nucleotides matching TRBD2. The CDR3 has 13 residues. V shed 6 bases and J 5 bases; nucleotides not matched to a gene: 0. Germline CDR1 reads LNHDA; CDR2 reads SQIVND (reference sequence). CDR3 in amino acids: CASRTSGNNEQFF. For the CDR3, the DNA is TGTGCCAGTAGGACTAGCGGGAACAATGAGCAGTTCTTC.

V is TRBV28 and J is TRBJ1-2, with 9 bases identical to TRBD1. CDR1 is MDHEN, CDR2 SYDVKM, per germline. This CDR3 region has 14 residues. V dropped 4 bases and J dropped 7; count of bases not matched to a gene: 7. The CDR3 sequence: CASSSTGGPSGYTF. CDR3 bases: TGTGCCAGCAGTTCTACAGGGGGCCCCTCTGGCTACACCTTC.

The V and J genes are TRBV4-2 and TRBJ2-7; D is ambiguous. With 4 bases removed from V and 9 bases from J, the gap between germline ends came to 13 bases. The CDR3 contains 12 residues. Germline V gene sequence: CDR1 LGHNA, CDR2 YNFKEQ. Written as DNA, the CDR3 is TGTGCCAGCAGCCGACGACACGTGCGGCAGTACTTC. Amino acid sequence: CASSRRHVRQYF.

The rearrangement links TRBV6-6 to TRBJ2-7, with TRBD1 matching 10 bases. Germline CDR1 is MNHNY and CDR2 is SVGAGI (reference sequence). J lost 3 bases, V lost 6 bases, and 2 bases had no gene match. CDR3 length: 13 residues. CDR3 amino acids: CASRGTGDYEQYF. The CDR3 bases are TGTGCCAGCAGGGGGACAGGGGACTACGAGCAGTACTTC.

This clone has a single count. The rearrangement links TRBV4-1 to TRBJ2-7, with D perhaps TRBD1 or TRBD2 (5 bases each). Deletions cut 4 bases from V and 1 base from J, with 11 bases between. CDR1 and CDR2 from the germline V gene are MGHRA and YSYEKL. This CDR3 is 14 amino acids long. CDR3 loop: CASSLGTGSYEQYF. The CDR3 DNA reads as TGCGCCAGCAGCCTCGGGACGGGGTCCTACGAGCAGTACTTC.

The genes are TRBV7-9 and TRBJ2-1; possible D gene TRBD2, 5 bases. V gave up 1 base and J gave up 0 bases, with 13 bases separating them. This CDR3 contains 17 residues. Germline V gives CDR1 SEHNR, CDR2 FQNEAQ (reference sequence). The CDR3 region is CASSLGGASGSYNEQFF. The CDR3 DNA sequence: TGTGCCAGCAGCTTAGGAGGAGCAAGCGGCTCCTACAATGAGCAGTTCTTC.

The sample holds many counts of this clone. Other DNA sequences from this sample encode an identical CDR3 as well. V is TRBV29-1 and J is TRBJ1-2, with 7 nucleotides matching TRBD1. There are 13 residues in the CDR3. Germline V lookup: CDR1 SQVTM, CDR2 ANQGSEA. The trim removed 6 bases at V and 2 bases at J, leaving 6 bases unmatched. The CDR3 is CSVETGANYGYTF. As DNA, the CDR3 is TGCAGCGTGGAAACAGGGGCAAACTATGGCTACACCTTC.